This record concerns one T cell receptor beta chain sequence. This CDR3 is 14 amino acids long. The V and J ends lost 0 bases and 3 bases, in that order; junction bases with no gene match: 4. Germline V CDR1 and CDR2: GTSNPN, SVGIG (reference sequence). This sample was included in a study of blood T cell repertoires in COVID-19. Study information: Material from acute and convalescent COVID-19 was sourced from the United States, Italy and Spain. PBMCs, B-cell-depleted T cells, or T cells were the source of the cDNA or gDNA that made up the material.

The authors' processing: Amplifying reference gene primers gave estimates of nucleated cell counts. Data came from immunoSEQ multiplex PCR; TCRdb stores just in-frame clones and leaves some out. From that table come the V and J calls and clone size; the DNA was used to work out D and trimming. The sample lists about 530,000 clones, 85% to 90% seen once, with roughly 8.3% in the top ten. Patients from Seattle were sampled longitudinally, starting during active infection. The sequence came from a woman aged 45-59 years with COVID-19, enrolled during active disease. Sequencing used peripheral blood. The J gene is TRBJ2-7, the V gene TRBV30; 8 bases align to TRBD1. The CDR3 region is CAWSVTGAFYEQYF. As DNA, the CDR3 is TGTGCCTGGAGTGTGACAGGGGCATTCTACGAGCAGTACTTC.